The clone carrying this T cell receptor beta chain has more than one count but fewer than ten. Its target is not known. This sample was taken from a study of regulatory T cells in long-lasting Graves disease. Study-level points and caveats: Newly diagnosed patients shared about a thousand public clonotypes; persistent patients shared a few thousand.

Arm-PCR of CDR3 regions and iRepertoire HTBI primers were the basis on which TCR beta libraries were built. TCRdb redid the calling of the multiplex PCR reads with MiXCR, one entry per CDR3 protein. The sample carries about 540,000 distinct CDR3 sequences, 13% recorded once. Indicated time point: newly diagnosed GD, antithyroid drugs for less than 3 months. PBMCs were the source of the RNA used for TCR sequencing. Germline assignment: CDR1 MDHEN and CDR2 SYDVKM. The CDR3 contains 16 residues. V lost 3 bases to trimming and J lost 0 bases, with 15 bases between them. These data were likewise used in another study, on T cells in Graves' hyperthyroidism and ophthalmopathy. This second report adds: Most thyroid clonotypes expanded above 0.001 appeared in blood too.

The V and J genes are TRBV28 and TRBJ2-7; weak D call: TRBD1 (6 bases). The receptor was derived from a man between 25 and 39 years old with Graves disease. This specimen consisted of peripheral blood mononuclear cells (PBMCs), obtained at new diagnosis, from a patient treated with antithyroid drugs. The CDR3: CASSLWGTLLSYEQYF. Here the CDR3 DNA reads TGTGCCAGCAGTTTGTGGGGGACACTTCTCTCCTACGAGCAGTACTTC.